This T cell receptor beta chain originates from a study of T cell clonotyping in hematopoietic cell transplantation (dated by TCRdb to the early 2020s). Study-wide context: Pretransplant samples from recipients were collected after cytoreduction. Recruitment of patients ran from 2015 to early 2017, and follow-up continued until late 2020 or until death. The study collected roughly 150 blood samples from 35 consecutive transplant recipients and their related donors.

The time point label for this specimen denotes: recipient sample about 28 days before transplant, after cytoreduction. Blood samples were obtained from recipients approximately 28 days before transplant and at days 30, 100 and 180 after transplant. Using Nuclei Lysis Solution, genomic DNA was extracted from unfractionated peripheral blood mononuclear cells that were either fresh or cryopreserved. Of note for this clone: Its antigen specificity is not known. The input lacks base qualities; no much larger clone sits a single base away.

Per the germline V gene (reference sequence), SEHNR is the CDR1 and FQNEAQ is the CDR2. The CDR3, cysteine through phenylalanine, is 14 amino acids long. The kept DNA is CDR3 alone, 42 bases in frame from the first base. Trimming costs V 3 bases and J 4 bases, and their ends lie 9 bases apart. TCR beta CDR3 regions were amplified from genomic DNA with the immunoSEQ assay, a bias-controlled multiplex PCR using V- and J-specific primers. In a second PCR step, the CDR3 amplicons were tagged with a proprietary barcode plus Illumina adapter sequences. An Illumina MiSeq instrument was used to sequence the CDR3 libraries. Per the source publication's procedure: immunoSEQ Analyzer 3.0 was used for export and quality control, with R Bioconductor and Immunarch used for downstream analyses. Only productive rearrangements within the normalized downsampled data set were used in the calculation of repertoire metrics. Pathologically expanded clonotypes were defined as those larger than 5 templates in the normalized cohort. The Inverse Simpson Index was used to measure repertoire diversity. The non-normalized data set was used for CMV-specificity analyses so that all clonotypes could be captured. What TCRdb holds here is the immuneACCESS table cut down to in-frame rearrangements. Part of the clones is not present; checked against another copy, under half of the missing clones reflect an unresolved V gene, and the others are unexplained. The D gene and trimming were derived from the DNA, and the V and J assignments and clone size from that table. Recorded for this sample are about 45,000 clones; about four fifths of them occurred a single time. In total, the top ten clones hold over 4.5% of the sample.

Study-wide findings and limitations: Broader TCR repertoire diversity after transplant was predicted by Inverse Simpson Index values from donors and from recipients before transplant. Overlap with donor repertoires was found for only a small fraction of recipient repertoires, with over 95% found to appear de novo at the given depth. Sample size was limited, and cells were not sorted, so CD4 and CD8 repertoire contributions could not be separated. After transplant, TCR diversity in recipients dropped, and pathologically expanded clonotypes climbed progressively between day 30 and day 180.

This specimen was peripheral blood mononuclear cells, taken before stem cell transplant. The sequence was obtained from a man in his 60s with myelodysplastic syndrome. Some clones in this sample may be carry-over from other donors' samples. This chain joins TRBV7-9 to TRBJ1-4, and perhaps TRBD1 as D gene, on 5 matching bases. The DNA is as follows: TGTGCCAGCAGCTTGGCAGGGAATAATGAAAAACTGTTTTTT. This codes for CASSLAGNNEKLFF.